This is a list of T cell receptor beta chains from one sample in a study of T cells in Graves' hyperthyroidism and ophthalmopathy. Via MiXCR, TCRdb re-called the multiplex PCR reads, giving one row per CDR3 protein. The repertoire holds around 420,000 distinct CDR3 sequences, with roughly 13% as singletons. The sequencing input was blood. The receptors originated from a woman aged 18-35 years with Graves' hyperthyroidism. Each CDR3 is given with its conserved first and last residue. The D gene is left open where the match is weak. Some rows have no size entry. The others give once, few or many, or a class for an expanded clone.

. TRBJ2-5 TRBV30 . CAWTSPAGTRETQYF TGTGCCTGGACCTCACCGGCAGGGACCAGGGAGACCCAGTACTTC
TRBD2 TRBJ2-7 TRBV6-2/TRBV6-3 many CASRGTSGRHEQYF TGTGCCAGCAGAGGGACTAGCGGGAGGCACGAGCAGTACTTC
. TRBJ1-5 TRBV10-3 many CAISVFPGPNQPQHF TGTGCCATCAGTGTTTTCCCGGGTCCCAATCAGCCCCAGCATTTT
. TRBJ2-1 TRBV15 . CATSRAEERGNEQFF TGTGCCACCAGCAGGGCCGAAGAAAGGGGAAATGAGCAGTTCTTC
. TRBJ1-1 TRBV28 many CASSLGGFKSPGQPNTEAFF TGTGCCAGCAGTTTAGGCGGTTTCAAAAGCCCCGGACAGCCGAACACTGAAGCTTTCTTT
. TRBJ1-1 TRBV19 few CASSMGMNTEAFF TGTGCCAGTAGTATGGGCATGAACACTGAAGCTTTCTTT
. TRBJ1-2 TRBV6-1 many CASSETRFGYTF TGTGCCAGCAGTGAAACAAGATTTGGCTACACCTTC
TRBD1 TRBJ1-2 TRBV29-1 many CSVEDRQGANYGYTF TGCAGCGTTGAAGACCGACAGGGAGCTAACTATGGCTACACCTTC
. TRBJ2-3 TRBV29-1 . CSAQGWVSTDTQYF TGCAGCGCCCAAGGATGGGTCAGCACAGATACGCAGTATTTT
TRBD1 TRBJ2-7 TRBV29-1 . CSVEDQGARGKQYF TGCAGCGTTGAAGACCAGGGGGCCCGGGGCAAGCAGTACTTC
TRBD1 TRBJ2-5 TRBV6-1 . CASSVTGGAKTQYF TGTGCCAGCAGTGTAACAGGGGGCGCAAAGACCCAGTACTTC
. TRBJ1-1 TRBV6-5 . CASSYSSAAFF TGTGCCAGCAGTTACAGCAGTGCAGCTTTCTTT
. TRBJ2-3 TRBV28 many CASSSLRTSTDTQYF TGTGCCAGCAGTTCCCTTAGGACTAGCACAGATACGCAGTATTTT
. TRBJ2-1 TRBV15 many CATSAERGEQFF TGTGCCACCAGCGCAGAGCGAGGTGAGCAGTTCTTC
. TRBJ1-1 TRBV3-1 many CASSPRQLNTEAFF TGTGCCAGCAGCCCTAGACAGTTGAACACTGAAGCTTTCTTT
. TRBJ1-5 TRBV27 many CASTSTGSGSNQPQHF TGTGCCAGCACCTCCACAGGATCGGGGAGCAATCAGCCCCAGCATTTT
TRBD1 TRBJ2-2 TRBV7-9 many CASPGTAAGTGELFF TGTGCCAGTCCTGGGACAGCCGCGGGCACCGGGGAGCTGTTTTTT
TRBD2 TRBJ2-1 TRBV28 few CASIGGTGIYNEQFF TGTGCCAGCATCGGGGGGACTGGGATCTACAATGAGCAGTTCTTC
. TRBJ2-2 TRBV7-2 many CASHVGNTGELFF TGTGCCAGTCACGTGGGGAACACCGGGGAGCTGTTTTTT
. TRBJ2-3 TRBV7-6 many CASSSYREDTQYF TGTGCCAGCAGCTCTTACAGGGAAGATACGCAGTATTTT
. TRBJ2-3 TRBV19 many CASSSGHRADTQYF TGTGCCAGTAGTTCCGGACACCGCGCCGATACGCAGTATTTT
TRBD1 TRBJ1-2 TRBV7-2 many CASSPRTGVSYGYTF TGTGCCAGCAGTCCGCGGACAGGAGTGAGCTATGGCTACACCTTC
. TRBJ1-1 TRBV3-1 many CASSPEGRSPNTEAFF TGTGCCAGCAGCCCGGAAGGGAGGAGTCCGAACACTGAAGCTTTCTTT
TRBD1 TRBJ1-1 TRBV9 . CASSVAANKPSGGPMNTEAFF TGTGCCAGCAGCGTAGCCGCAAACAAGCCCTCAGGGGGCCCAATGAACACTGAAGCTTTCTTT
. TRBJ2-3 TRBV28 many CASSLLPTQRPDTQYF TGTGCCAGCAGTTTATTGCCGACGCAAAGGCCAGATACGCAGTATTTT
TRBD2 TRBJ2-1 TRBV11-2 many CASSLDRRGARYNEQFF TGTGCCAGCAGCTTAGATAGGCGGGGGGCGAGGTACAATGAGCAGTTCTTC
TRBD1 TRBJ1-2 TRBV28 many CASLRFPGGEGYTF TGTGCCAGCTTACGATTCCCAGGGGGAGAGGGCTACACCTTC
. TRBJ2-7 TRBV28 many CASSLVGHEQYF TGTGCCAGCAGTTTAGTAGGCCACGAGCAGTACTTC
. TRBJ1-3 TRBV28 many CASSLGGTGGNTIYF TGTGCCAGCAGTTTAGGCGGGACGGGAGGAAACACCATATATTTT